This T cell receptor beta chain was found in a study of patients and donors after allogeneic stem cell transplantation. This clonotype was seen only a few times. TCRdb analysed the RT-PCR reads with MiXCR anew, one entry per CDR3 protein. The sample lists about a million distinct CDR3 sequences, around 17% seen once, with 6% in the top ten. Germline CDR1 is SGHRS and CDR2 is YFSETQ. Trimming stripped 0 bases from V and 3 bases from J, with 13 bases between. CDR3 length equals 15 residues. The source is a human donor who was either an allogeneic HSCT recipient or a stem cell or donor lymphocyte infusion donor (not recorded which). It is not recorded whose cells these are; they may come from a transplant donor. The gene calls are TRBV5-1 and TRBJ2-7; D call uncertain. Sequencing was performed on blood, either unsorted or a sorted T cell fraction (not recorded which). CDR3 sequence reads: CASSLAPDLYYEQYF. Here the CDR3 DNA reads TGCGCCAGCAGCTTGGCTCCGGACCTATACTACGAGCAGTACTTC. The complete variable domain, with remaining parts taken from reference TRBV5-1 and TRBJ2-7, reads KAGVTQTPRYLIKTRGQQVTLSCSPISGHRSVSWYQQTPGQGLQFLFEYFSETQRNKGNFPGRFSGRQFSNSRSEMNVSTLELGDSALYLCASSLAPDLYYEQYFGPGTRLTVT.